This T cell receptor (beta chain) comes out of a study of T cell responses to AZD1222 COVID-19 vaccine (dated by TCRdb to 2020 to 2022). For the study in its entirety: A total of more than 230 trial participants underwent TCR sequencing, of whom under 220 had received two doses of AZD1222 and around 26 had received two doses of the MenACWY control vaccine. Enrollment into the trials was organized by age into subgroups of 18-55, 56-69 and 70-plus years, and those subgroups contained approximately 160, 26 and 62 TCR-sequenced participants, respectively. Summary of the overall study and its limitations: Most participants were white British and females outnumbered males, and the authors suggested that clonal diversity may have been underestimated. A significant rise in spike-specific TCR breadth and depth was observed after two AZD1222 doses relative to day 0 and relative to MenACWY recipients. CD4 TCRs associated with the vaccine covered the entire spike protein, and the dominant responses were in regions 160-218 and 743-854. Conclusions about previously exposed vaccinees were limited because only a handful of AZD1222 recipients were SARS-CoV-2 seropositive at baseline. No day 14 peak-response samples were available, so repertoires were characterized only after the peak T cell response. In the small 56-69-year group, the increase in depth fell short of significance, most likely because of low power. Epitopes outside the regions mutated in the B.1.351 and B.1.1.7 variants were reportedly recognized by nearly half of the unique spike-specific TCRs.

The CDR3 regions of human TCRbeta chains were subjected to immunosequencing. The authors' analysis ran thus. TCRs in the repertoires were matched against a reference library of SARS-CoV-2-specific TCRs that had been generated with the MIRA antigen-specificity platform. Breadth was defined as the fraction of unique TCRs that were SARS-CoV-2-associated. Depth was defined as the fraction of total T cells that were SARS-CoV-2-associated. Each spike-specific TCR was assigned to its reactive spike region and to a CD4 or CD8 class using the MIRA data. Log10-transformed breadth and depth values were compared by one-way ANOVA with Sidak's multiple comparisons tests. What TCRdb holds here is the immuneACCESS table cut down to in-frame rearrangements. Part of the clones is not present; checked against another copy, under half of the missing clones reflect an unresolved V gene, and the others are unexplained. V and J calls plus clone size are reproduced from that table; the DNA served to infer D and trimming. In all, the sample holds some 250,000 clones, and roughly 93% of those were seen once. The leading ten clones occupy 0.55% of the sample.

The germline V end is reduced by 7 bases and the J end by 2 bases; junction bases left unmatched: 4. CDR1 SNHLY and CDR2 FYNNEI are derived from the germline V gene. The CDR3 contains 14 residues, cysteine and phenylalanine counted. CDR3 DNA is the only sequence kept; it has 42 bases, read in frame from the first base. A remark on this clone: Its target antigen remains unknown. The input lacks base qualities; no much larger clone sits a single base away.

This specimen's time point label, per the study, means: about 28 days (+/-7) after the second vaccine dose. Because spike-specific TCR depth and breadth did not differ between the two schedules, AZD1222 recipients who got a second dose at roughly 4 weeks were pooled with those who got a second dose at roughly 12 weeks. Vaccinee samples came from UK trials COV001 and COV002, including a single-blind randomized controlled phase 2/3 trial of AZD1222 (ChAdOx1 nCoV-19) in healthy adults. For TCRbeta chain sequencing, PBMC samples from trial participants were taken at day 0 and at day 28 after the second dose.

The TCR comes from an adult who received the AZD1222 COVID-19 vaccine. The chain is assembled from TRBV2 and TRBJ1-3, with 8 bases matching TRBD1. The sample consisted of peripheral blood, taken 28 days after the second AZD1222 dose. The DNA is TGTGCCAGCAAAGGGACAGGCGCTGGAAACACCATATATTTT. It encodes CASKGTGAGNTIYF.